This T cell receptor beta chain was sequenced in a study of blood T cell repertoires in COVID-19. Study at large: Acute-phase and convalescent COVID-19 samples originated in the United States, Italy and Spain.

The trim removed 4 bases at V and 3 bases at J, leaving 6 bases unmatched. The CDR3 is 15 amino acids. Germline CDR1 is LNHDA and CDR2 is SQIVND (reference sequence). Using immunoSEQ multiplex PCR, the repertoire was profiled, and TCRdb retains in-frame clones only, with some absent. This sample has some 120,000 clones, with around 87% found just once. V usage is TRBV19 and J usage is TRBJ1-1; TRBD1 matches at 9 bases. The sample comprised peripheral blood. The TCR originated in an older woman with acute or convalescent COVID-19. CDR3 coding DNA: TGTGCCAGTAGTACCCGACAGGGGGTTTACACTGAAGCTTTCTTT. Translation: CASSTRQGVYTEAFF.